The clone carrying this T cell receptor (beta chain) was picked up a small number of times. This sample is part of a study of blood T cells in healthy people across ages. Study background: Template switching retrieved approximately one barcoded beta molecule for each two T cells.

V lost 3 bases, J lost 7 bases, and 16 bases lay in between. Per germline, CDR1 MGHDK and CDR2 SYGVNS. This CDR3 spans 15 amino acids. A sample-barcoded 5' primer and a J-beta primer mix were used in a second PCR of roughly 7 to 11 cycles. Each of the cDNA molecules was tagged by a template-switch adaptor with 12 random nucleotides. Using its own MiXCR run on the 5' RACE reads, TCRdb lists one record per CDR3 protein. The sample consists of fewer than 2 million distinct CDR3 sequences, about two fifths of them appearing once. The specimen was blood. This sequence originates from a human donor in good health. This sequence joins TRBV25-1 and TRBJ1-5; weak D call: TRBD1 (5 bases). The CDR3 sequence is CASSDPGRAGQPQHF. The CDR3 region has the DNA TGTGCCAGCAGTGACCCAGGCCGGGCAGGGCAGCCCCAGCATTTT.